The next 21 T cell receptor beta chains were all read from a single sample in a study of CD8 T cells in ankylosing spondylitis. TCRdb re-called the 5' RACE reads with MiXCR, one entry per CDR3 protein. The sample includes about 90,000 distinct CDR3 sequences, about 27% seen only once; the top ten take roughly three fifths. The sample was blood, either unsorted or a sorted T cell fraction (not recorded which). These receptors were collected from a male donor with ankylosing spondylitis or in good health (not recorded which).

The sample holds a few counts of this clonotype. This rearrangement joins TRBV5-1 to TRBJ1-1; D remains ambiguous. Germline loops: CDR1 SGHRS, CDR2 YFSETQ. This CDR3 contains 11 residues. Trimming stripped 0 bases from V and 8 bases from J, with 5 bases between. The CDR3 region has the DNA TGCGCCAGCAGCTTGGAAAGGGAAGCTTTCTTT. Protein sequence: CASSLEREAFF.

This clonotype was detected only a few times. V usage is TRBV20-1 and J usage is TRBJ1-1, with D possibly being TRBD1 (5 bases). CDR3 length: 14 amino acids. The V gene lost 6 bases and the J gene lost 7 bases, with 21 bases spanning the gap. Germline V gene sequence: CDR1 DFQATT, CDR2 SNEGSKA (reference sequence). CDR3 DNA sequence: TGCAGTGCGAGGTCGCTTGGGGACTGGGGTGAAGCTTTCTTT. As protein: CSARSLGDWGEAFF.

In this sample, this clonotype turned up a few times. The chain links TRBV7-3 to TRBJ2-3; 11 nucleotides align to TRBD2. The trim removed 5 bases at V and 2 bases at J, leaving 6 bases unmatched. Germline V gene data show CDR1 as SGHTA and CDR2 as FQGTGA. The CDR3 contains 16 residues. CDR3: CASSPSSGGHTDTQYF. The CDR3 DNA reads TGTGCCAGCAGCCCCTCTAGCGGGGGGCACACAGATACGCAGTATTTT.

V gene TRBV12-3 or TRBV12-4 combines with J gene TRBJ2-7; perhaps D is TRBD1 or TRBD2 (6 bases each). The CDR3 runs 14 residues. Deletions cut 5 bases from V and 6 bases from J, with 17 bases between. The CDR3 is CASSLKVQGGEQYF. The CDR3 DNA reads TGTGCCAGCAGTCTTAAAGTACAGGGAGGCGAGCAGTACTTC.

This clonotype was observed a few times. An end of the junction does not agree with germline; a read error may underlie this. The chain joins TRBV5-1 to TRBJ2-2; possibly TRBD1 for D (5 bases). Germline V CDR1 and CDR2: SGHRS, YFSETQ. This CDR3 is 15 amino acids long. CDR3 DNA: TGCGCTAGCAGCTTTGGCCAGGGCAACACCGGGGAGCTGTTTTTT. Translation gives CASSFGQGNTGELFF.

This clonotype was recorded a few times. The rearrangement links TRBV20-1 to TRBJ2-1; possibly TRBD1 for D (5 bases). The CDR3 covers 13 residues. The V gene's germline CDR1 is DFQATT and CDR2 SNEGSKA (reference sequence). The ends were cut back, 4 bases at V and 8 bases at J, with 15 bases in the middle. The CDR3 sequence is CSATGYLVDEQFF. The CDR3 nucleotides read TGCAGTGCTACAGGGTATTTGGTGGATGAGCAGTTCTTC.

V gene TRBV10-3 combines with J gene TRBJ1-5; TRBD1 might be the D (6 bases). The ends were cut back, 0 bases at V and 6 bases at J, with 12 bases in the middle. From germline, CDR1 is ENHRY and CDR2 SYGVKD. The CDR3 length is 15 residues. Here the CDR3 reads CAISESTGGGQPQHF. Here the CDR3 DNA reads TGTGCCATCAGTGAGTCGACAGGAGGGGGTCAGCCCCAGCATTTT.

This clonotype has more than one count but fewer than ten. The chain recombines TRBV27 with TRBJ2-2; no firm D call. From germline, CDR1 is MNHEY and CDR2 SMNVEV (reference sequence). The germline V and J ends were trimmed by 5 bases and 1 base, with 11 bases remaining between them. The CDR3 covers 15 residues. CDR3 in DNA: TGTGCCAGCAGTACGTACTTATTGAACACCGGGGAGCTGTTTTTT. Translated: CASSTYLLNTGELFF.

This clonotype was found many times. The chain uses TRBV4-2 and TRBJ2-3, with TRBD2 matching 11 bases. J was trimmed by 6 bases and V by 0 bases; bases with no gene match: 8. This CDR3 region has 17 residues. Germline V lookup: CDR1 LGHNA, CDR2 YNFKEQ. CDR3 protein: CASSQDEIAGGPDTQYF. The CDR3 bases are TGTGCCAGCAGCCAAGATGAGATAGCGGGGGGGCCGGATACGCAGTATTTT.

This clonotype was picked up a small number of times. V usage is TRBV7-7 and J usage is TRBJ2-5, with a possible D match to TRBD1 (6 bases). The CDR3 is 15 residues long. Germline CDR1 SSHAT, CDR2 FNYEAQ (reference sequence). The V end lost 1 base, the J end lost 3 bases, and 12 bases lay between the germline ends. CDR3 region: CASSLDLGAKETQYF. CDR3 coding DNA: TGTGCCAGCAGCTTAGATCTGGGGGCTAAAGAGACCCAGTACTTC.

This clonotype was observed a handful of times. This chain joins TRBV7-6 and TRBJ2-7; D is ambiguous. Germline V gene lookup returns CDR1 SGHVS and CDR2 FNYEAQ. The V end lost 5 bases, the J end lost 2 bases, and 10 bases lay between the germline ends. This CDR3 has 13 residues. This CDR3 reads CASSPMGTYEQYF. The DNA for the CDR3 is TGTGCCAGCAGCCCCATGGGGACCTACGAGCAGTACTTC.

The chain couples TRBV6-6 to TRBJ2-7, with D uncertain. Looked up from germline, CDR1 is MNHNY and CDR2 is SVGAGI (reference sequence). V was shortened by 0 bases and J by 0 bases, with 3 bases between the two germline ends. The CDR3 runs to 13 residues. The CDR3 spells CASSYSTSYEQYV. CDR3 DNA sequence: TGTGCCAGCAGTTACTCGACCTCCTACGAGCAGTACGTC.

The chain joins TRBV7-9 to TRBJ1-2; D is ambiguous. Trimming pared 5 bases from V and 5 bases from J, leaving 15 bases between. Germline CDR1 reads SEHNR; CDR2 reads FQNEAQ (reference sequence). This CDR3 contains 14 residues. The chain's CDR3 is CASSPRVDFYGYTF. The CDR3 DNA reads as TGTGCCAGCAGCCCGAGAGTAGATTTTTATGGCTACACCTTC.

The chain combines TRBV7-2 with TRBJ1-6; possibly TRBD1 for D (5 bases). CDR3 size: 17 residues. From germline, CDR1 is SGHTA and CDR2 FQGNSA. V lost 4 bases and J 11 bases, leaving 24 bases between the germline ends. The CDR3 here is CASSSWGESARKAPLHF. As DNA, the CDR3 is TGTGCCAGCAGCTCCTGGGGGGAGTCGGCCCGAAAGGCACCCCTCCACTTT.

This chain connects TRBV5-1 to TRBJ2-3; D not resolved. Trimming removed 4 bases from V and 2 bases from J, with 14 bases in between. CDR3 length equals 15 residues. Germline values: CDR1 SGHRS, CDR2 YFSETQ. CDR3 nucleotide sequence: TGCGCCAGCAGCATCCAAACCAGTCCCACAGATACGCAGTATTTT. Its protein is CASSIQTSPTDTQYF.

This clonotype was counted only a few times. The chain carries TRBV7-3 and TRBJ1-1; no definite D call. Trimming removed 0 bases at V and 0 bases at J, with 8 bases between. The germline V gene encodes CDR1 SGHTA and CDR2 FQGTGA. The CDR3 is 15 residues long. The CDR3 region is CASSLTGRMNTEAFF. The CDR3 DNA follows: TGTGCCAGCAGCTTAACCGGCAGGATGAACACTGAAGCTTTCTTT.

CDR3 in DNA: TGTGCCAGCCGAACGGGGAACGACGAACAGCAGTACTTC. Translation gives CASRTGNDEQQYF. The chain is built from TRBV7-8 and TRBJ2-7, with a weak D call TRBD2 (5 bases). The CDR3 spans 13 residues. Germline-derived CDR1 and CDR2 are SGHVS and FQNEAQ. V lost 8 bases, J lost 8 bases, and 19 bases lay in between.

This clonotype was observed a few times. The J gene is TRBJ2-3, the V gene TRBV7-2; unclear D gene. The V end was cut by 3 bases, the J end by 9 bases, with 10 bases between. Germline CDR1 is SGHTA and CDR2 is FQGNSA. This CDR3 is built from 12 residues. The CDR3 nucleotides are TGTGCCAGCAGCTTGCAGGTTTGGACGCAGTATTTT. Translated, it gives CASSLQVWTQYF.

The chain combines TRBV5-1 with TRBJ2-1; 12 positions match TRBD2. Germline trimming cut 4 bases from V and 1 base from J; bases unmatched to any gene: 9. Germline V gives CDR1 SGHRS, CDR2 YFSETQ. The CDR3 length is 18 residues. In DNA, the CDR3 is TGCGCCAGCAGCACGGGACTAGCGGGTGCAAGATCCTACAATGAGCAGTTCTTC. Protein product: CASSTGLAGARSYNEQFF.

The chain joins TRBV20-1 to TRBJ2-1; D is unclear. V lost 2 bases, J lost 6 bases, and 20 bases lay in between. The CDR3 spans 16 residues. Germline assignment: CDR1 DFQATT and CDR2 SNEGSKA (reference sequence). In DNA, the CDR3 is TGCAGTGCTAGATCCAAACCGGCCGAGTGGGGCAATGAGCAGTTCTTC. This codes for CSARSKPAEWGNEQFF.

The chain joins TRBV5-1 to TRBJ2-2; no reliable D call. The V and J ends lost 4 bases and 3 bases respectively, with 10 bases between them. This CDR3 is built from 14 residues. Germline V CDR1 and CDR2: SGHRS, YFSETQ. CDR3 amino acids: CASSVADHTGELFF. The DNA for the CDR3 is TGCGCCAGCAGCGTCGCGGACCACACCGGGGAGCTGTTTTTT. Full variable domain (remainder filled in from reference TRBV5-1 and TRBJ2-2): KAGVTQTPRYLIKTRGQQVTLSCSPISGHRSVSWYQQTPGQGLQFLFEYFSETQRNKGNFPGRFSGRQFSNSRSEMNVSTLELGDSALYLCASSVADHTGELFFGEGSRLTVL.